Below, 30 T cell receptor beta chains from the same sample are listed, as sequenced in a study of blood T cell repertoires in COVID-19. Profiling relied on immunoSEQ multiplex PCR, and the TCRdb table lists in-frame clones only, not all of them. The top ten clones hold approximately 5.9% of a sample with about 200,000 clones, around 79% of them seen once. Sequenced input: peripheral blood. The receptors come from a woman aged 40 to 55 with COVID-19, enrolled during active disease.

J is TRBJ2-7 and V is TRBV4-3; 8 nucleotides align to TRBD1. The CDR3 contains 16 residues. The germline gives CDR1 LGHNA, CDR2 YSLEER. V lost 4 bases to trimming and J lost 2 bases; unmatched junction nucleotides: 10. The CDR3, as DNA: TGCGCCAGCAGCCCCTCCTCGGACAGGGCGACCTACGAGCAGTACTTC. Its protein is CASSPSSDRATYEQYF.

The DNA for the CDR3 is TGTGCCAGTAGTATTTGGACCGGCGGGGCAGGAAGCAATCAGCCCCAGCATTTT. Its protein is CASSIWTGGAGSNQPQHF. The rearrangement joins TRBV19 to TRBJ1-5; tentative D call: TRBD1 (5 bases). This CDR3 contains 18 residues. Germline CDR1 reads LNHDA; CDR2 reads SQIVND (reference sequence). Deletions cut 3 bases from V and 1 base from J, with 19 bases between.

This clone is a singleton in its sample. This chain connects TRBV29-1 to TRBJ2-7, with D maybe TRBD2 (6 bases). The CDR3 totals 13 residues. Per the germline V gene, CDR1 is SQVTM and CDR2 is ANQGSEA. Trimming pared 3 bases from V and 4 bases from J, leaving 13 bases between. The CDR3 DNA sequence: TGCAGCGTTGAGGCAGGACTACCGTACGAGCAGTACTTC. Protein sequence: CSVEAGLPYEQYF.

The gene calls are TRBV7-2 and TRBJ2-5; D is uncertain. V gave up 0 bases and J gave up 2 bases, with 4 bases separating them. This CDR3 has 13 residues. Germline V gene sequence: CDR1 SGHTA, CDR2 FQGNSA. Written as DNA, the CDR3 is TGTGCCAGCAGCTTAGCATCTCAAGAGACCCAGTACTTC. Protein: CASSLASQETQYF.

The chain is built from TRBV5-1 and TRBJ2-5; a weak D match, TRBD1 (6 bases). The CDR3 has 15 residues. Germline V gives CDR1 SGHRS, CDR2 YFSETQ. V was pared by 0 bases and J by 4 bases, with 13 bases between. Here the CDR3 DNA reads TGCGCCAGCAGCTTGGGCGTCAGGGGCACAGAGACCCAGTACTTC. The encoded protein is CASSLGVRGTETQYF.

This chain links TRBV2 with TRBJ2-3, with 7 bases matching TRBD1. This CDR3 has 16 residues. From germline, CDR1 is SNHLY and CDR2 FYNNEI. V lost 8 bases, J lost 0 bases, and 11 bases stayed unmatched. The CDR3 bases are TGTGCCAGCCGAAGTAACAGGGGAATCAGCACAGATACGCAGTATTTT. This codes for CASRSNRGISTDTQYF.

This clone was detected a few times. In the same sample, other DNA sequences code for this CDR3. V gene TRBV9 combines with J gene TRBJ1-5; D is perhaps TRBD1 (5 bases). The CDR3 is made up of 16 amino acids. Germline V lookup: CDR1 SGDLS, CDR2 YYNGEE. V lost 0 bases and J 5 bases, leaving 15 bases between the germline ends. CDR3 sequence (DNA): TGTGCCAGCAGCGTAGGAAGCGGACGGGGGGATCAGCCCCAGCATTTT. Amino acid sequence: CASSVGSGRGDQPQHF.

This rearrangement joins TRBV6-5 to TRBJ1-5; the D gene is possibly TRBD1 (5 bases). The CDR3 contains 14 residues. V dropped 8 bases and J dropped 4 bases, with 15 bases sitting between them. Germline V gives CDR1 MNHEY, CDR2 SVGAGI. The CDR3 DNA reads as TGTGCCAGCGGGCAGACAGTCGGTAATCAGCCCCAGCATTTT. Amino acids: CASGQTVGNQPQHF.

The chain's CDR3 is CASSRTGSVETQYF. CDR3 DNA sequence: TGTGCCAGCAGCCGTACAGGGTCGGTGGAGACCCAGTACTTC. V and J are TRBV5-4 and TRBJ2-5, with a possible D match to TRBD1 (6 bases). Germline V gene sequence: CDR1 SGHNT, CDR2 YYREEE (reference sequence). V shed 4 bases and J shed 5 bases, with 15 bases lying between them. The CDR3 is 14 residues long.

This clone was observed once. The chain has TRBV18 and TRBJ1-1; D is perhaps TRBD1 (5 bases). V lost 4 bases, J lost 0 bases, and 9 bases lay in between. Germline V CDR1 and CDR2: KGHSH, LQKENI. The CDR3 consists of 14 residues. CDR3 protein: CASSQTALNTEAFF. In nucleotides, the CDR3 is TGTGCCAGCTCACAGACAGCCCTGAACACTGAAGCTTTCTTT.

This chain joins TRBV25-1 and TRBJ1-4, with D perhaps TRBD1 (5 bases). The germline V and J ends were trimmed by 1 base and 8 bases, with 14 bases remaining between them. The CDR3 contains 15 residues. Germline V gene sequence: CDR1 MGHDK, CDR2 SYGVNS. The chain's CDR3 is CASSEFGGWQEKLFF. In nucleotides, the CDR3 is TGTGCCAGCAGTGAATTCGGGGGGTGGCAGGAAAAACTGTTTTTT.

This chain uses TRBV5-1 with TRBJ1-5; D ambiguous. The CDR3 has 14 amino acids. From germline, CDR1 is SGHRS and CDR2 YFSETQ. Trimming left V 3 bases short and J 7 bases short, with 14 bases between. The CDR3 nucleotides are TGCGCCAGCAGCTCTGGCGCGGGTGGACAGCCCCAGCATTTT. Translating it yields CASSSGAGGQPQHF.

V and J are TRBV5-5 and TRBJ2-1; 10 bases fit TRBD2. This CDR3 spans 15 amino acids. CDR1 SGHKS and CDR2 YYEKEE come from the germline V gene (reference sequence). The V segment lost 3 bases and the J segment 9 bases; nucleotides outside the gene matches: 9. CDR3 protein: CASSSWTSGGGEQFF. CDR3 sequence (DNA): TGTGCCAGCAGCTCATGGACTAGCGGAGGGGGTGAGCAGTTCTTC.

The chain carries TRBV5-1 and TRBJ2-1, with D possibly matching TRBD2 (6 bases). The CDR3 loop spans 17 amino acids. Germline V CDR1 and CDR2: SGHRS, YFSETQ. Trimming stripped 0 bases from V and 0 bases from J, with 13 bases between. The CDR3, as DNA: TGCGCCAGCAGCTTGGGGGCTGGGCGGGGCTCCTACAATGAGCAGTTCTTC. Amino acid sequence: CASSLGAGRGSYNEQFF.

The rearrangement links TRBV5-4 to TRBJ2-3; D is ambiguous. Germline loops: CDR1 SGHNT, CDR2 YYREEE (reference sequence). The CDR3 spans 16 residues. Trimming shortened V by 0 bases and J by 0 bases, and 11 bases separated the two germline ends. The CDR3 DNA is TGTGCCAGCAGCTTGGACAGCTTAACTAGCACAGATACGCAGTATTTT. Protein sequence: CASSLDSLTSTDTQYF.

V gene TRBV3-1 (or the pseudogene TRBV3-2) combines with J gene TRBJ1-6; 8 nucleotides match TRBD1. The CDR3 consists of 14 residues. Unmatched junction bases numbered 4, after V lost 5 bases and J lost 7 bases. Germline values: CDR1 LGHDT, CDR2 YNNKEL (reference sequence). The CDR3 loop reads CASSRTGGNSPLHF. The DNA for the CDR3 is TGTGCCAGCAGCAGAACAGGGGGAAATTCACCCCTCCACTTT.

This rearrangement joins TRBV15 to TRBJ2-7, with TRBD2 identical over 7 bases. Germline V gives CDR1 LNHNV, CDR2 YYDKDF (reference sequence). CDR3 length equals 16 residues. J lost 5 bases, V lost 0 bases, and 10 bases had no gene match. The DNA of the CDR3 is TGTGCCACCAGCAGAGATGCGGGGGATCGTAGCCACGAGCAGTACTTC. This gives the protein CATSRDAGDRSHEQYF.

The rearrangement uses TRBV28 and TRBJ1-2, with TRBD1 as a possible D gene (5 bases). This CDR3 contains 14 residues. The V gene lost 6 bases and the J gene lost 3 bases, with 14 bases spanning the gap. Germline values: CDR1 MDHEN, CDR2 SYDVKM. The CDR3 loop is CASSSGFQDYGYTF. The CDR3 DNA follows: TGTGCCAGCAGCTCAGGGTTTCAGGACTATGGCTACACCTTC.

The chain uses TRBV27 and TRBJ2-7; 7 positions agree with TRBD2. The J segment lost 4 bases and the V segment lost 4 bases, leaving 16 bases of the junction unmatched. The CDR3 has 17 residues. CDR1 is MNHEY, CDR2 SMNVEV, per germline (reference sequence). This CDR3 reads CASSSPLYSGVRYEQYF. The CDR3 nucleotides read TGTGCCAGCAGTTCCCCCTTATACAGCGGGGTAAGGTACGAGCAGTACTTC.

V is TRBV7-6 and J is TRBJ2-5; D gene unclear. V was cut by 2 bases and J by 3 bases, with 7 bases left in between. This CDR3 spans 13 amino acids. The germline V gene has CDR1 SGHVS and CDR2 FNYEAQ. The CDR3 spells CASSLNAEETQYF. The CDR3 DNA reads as TGTGCCAGCAGCTTAAACGCGGAAGAGACCCAGTACTTC.

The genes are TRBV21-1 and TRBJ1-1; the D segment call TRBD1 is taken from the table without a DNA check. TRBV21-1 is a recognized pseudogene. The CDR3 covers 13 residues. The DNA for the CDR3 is TGTGCCAGCAGCACCGACACCAACACTGAAGCTTTCTTT. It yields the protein CASSTDTNTEAFF.

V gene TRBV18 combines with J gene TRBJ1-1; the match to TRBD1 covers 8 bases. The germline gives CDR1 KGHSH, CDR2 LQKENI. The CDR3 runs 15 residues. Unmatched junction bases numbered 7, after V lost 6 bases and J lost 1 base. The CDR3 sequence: CASSTSQGANTEAFF. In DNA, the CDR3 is TGTGCCAGCTCCACCAGTCAGGGGGCGAACACTGAAGCTTTCTTT.

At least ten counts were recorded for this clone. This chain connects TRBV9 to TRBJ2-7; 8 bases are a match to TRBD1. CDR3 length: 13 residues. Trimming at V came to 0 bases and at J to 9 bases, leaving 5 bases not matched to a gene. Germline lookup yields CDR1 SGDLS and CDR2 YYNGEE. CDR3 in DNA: TGTGCCAGCAGCGTAGGAGATGGGACAGGGCAGTACTTC. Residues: CASSVGDGTGQYF. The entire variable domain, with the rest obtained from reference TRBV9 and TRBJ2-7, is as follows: DSGVTQTPKHLITATGQRVTLRCSPRSGDLSVYWYQQSLDQGLQFLIQYYNGEERAKGNILERFSAQQFPDLHSELNLSSLELGDSALYFCASSVGDGTGQYFGPGTRLTVT.

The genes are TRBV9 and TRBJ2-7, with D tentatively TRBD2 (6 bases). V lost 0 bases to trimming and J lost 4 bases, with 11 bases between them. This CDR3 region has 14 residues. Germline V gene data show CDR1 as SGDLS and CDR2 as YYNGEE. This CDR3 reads CASSVGAGSYEQYF. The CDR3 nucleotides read TGTGCCAGCAGCGTAGGAGCGGGCTCGTACGAGCAGTACTTC.

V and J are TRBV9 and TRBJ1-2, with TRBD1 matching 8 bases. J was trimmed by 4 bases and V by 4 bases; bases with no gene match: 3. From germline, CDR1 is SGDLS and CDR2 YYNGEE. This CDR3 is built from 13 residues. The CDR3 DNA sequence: TGTGCCAGCAGCCAACAGGGGGTCTATGGCTACACCTTC. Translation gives CASSQQGVYGYTF.

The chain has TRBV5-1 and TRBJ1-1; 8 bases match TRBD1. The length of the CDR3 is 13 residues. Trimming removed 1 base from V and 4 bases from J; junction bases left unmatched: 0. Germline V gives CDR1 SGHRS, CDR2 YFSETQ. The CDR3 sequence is CASSLTGGTEAFF. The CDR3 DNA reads TGCGCCAGCAGCTTGACAGGGGGCACTGAAGCTTTCTTT.

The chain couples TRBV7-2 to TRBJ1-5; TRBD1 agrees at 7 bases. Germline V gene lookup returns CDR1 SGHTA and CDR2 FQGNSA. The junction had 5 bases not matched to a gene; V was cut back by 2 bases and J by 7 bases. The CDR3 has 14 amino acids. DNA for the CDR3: TGTGCCAGCAGCTTAAGAAGGGGGCAACAGCCCCAGCATTTT. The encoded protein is CASSLRRGQQPQHF.

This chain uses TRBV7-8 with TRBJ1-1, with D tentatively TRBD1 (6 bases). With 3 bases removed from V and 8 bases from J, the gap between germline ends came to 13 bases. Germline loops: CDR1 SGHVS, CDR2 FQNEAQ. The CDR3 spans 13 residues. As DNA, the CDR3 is TGTGCCAGCAGCTTCCAGGGGACCTACGAAGCTTTCTTT. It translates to CASSFQGTYEAFF. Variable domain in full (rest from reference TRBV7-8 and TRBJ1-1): GAGVSQSPRYKVAKRGQDVALRCDPISGHVSLFWYQQALGQGPEFLTYFQNEAQLDKSGLPSDRFFAERPEGSVSTLKIQRTQQEDSAVYLCASSFQGTYEAFFGQGTRLTVV.

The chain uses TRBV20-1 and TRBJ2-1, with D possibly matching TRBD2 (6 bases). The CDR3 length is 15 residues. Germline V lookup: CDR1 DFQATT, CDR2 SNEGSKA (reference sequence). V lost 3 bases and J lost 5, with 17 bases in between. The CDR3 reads CSASAWGVPNNEQFF. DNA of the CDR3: TGCAGTGCTAGTGCCTGGGGGGTTCCGAACAATGAGCAGTTCTTC.

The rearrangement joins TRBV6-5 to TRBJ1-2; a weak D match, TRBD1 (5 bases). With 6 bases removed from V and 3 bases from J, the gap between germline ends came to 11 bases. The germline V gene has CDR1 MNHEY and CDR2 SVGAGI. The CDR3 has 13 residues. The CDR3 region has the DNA TGTGCCAGCAGCAACGGACACCACTATGGCTACACCTTC. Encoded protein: CASSNGHHYGYTF.